The 7 T cell receptor beta chains presented below share a single source sample, sequenced in a study of a mutant IDH1 vaccine in newly diagnosed glioma. Here immunoSEQ multiplex PCR was the method, and the copy in TCRdb shows in-frame clones only, minus some. The data show approximately 110,000 clones, 75% to 90% seen once. Time point reported: week 11, during vaccination. What each vaccine dose contained was 300 ug of mutant IDH1 20-mer peptide, accompanied by topical imiquimod. Their recognized antigens are unknown. Source: PBMCs, taken from a glioma patient whose treatment included an IDH1 peptide vaccine. The source of these receptors is a woman aged 45 to 65 with glioma.

The genes are TRBV7-3 and TRBJ2-2; D unclear. V shed 5 bases and J shed 6 bases, with 7 bases lying between them. Germline V gene lookup returns CDR1 SGHTA and CDR2 FQGTGA. This CDR3 contains 12 residues. The CDR3 DNA sequence: TGTGCCAGCAGCCCCGGCCCCGGGGAGCTGTTTTTT. It is translated as CASSPGPGELFF.

The rearrangement joins TRBV28 to TRBJ1-1; D remains unclear. V lost 3 bases, J lost 1 base, and 9 bases lay in between. This CDR3 has 14 residues. From germline, CDR1 is MDHEN and CDR2 SYDVKM. CDR3 protein: CASSFGRRNTEAFF. The CDR3 region has the DNA TGTGCCAGCAGTTTCGGCAGGCGGAACACTGAAGCTTTCTTT.

The chain uses TRBV2 and TRBJ1-5; a possible D gene is TRBD1 (5 bases). V was trimmed by 4 bases and J by 6 bases, leaving 19 bases between them. Per the germline V gene, CDR1 is SNHLY and CDR2 is FYNNEI. There are 16 residues in the CDR3. The chain's CDR3 is CASSGFGGSSGQPQHF. The CDR3 nucleotides read TGTGCCAGCAGTGGTTTCGGGGGATCTTCGGGTCAGCCCCAGCATTTT.

This rearrangement joins TRBV5-4 to TRBJ2-1; 14 bases match TRBD2. The length of the CDR3 is 15 residues. After removal of 4 bases from V and 7 bases from J, the junction contained 4 bases not matched to a gene. Per the germline V gene, CDR1 is SGHNT and CDR2 is YYREEE (reference sequence). CDR3 loop: CASSPRLAGGNEQFF. The CDR3 DNA sequence: TGTGCCAGCAGCCCCAGACTAGCGGGAGGGAATGAGCAGTTCTTC. Together with reference TRBV5-4 and TRBJ2-1, the CDR3 gives the full variable domain: ETGVTQSPTHLIKTRGQQVTLRCSSQSGHNTVSWYQQALGQGPQFIFQYYREEENGRGNFPPRFSGLQFPNYSSELNVNALELDDSALYLCASSPRLAGGNEQFFGPGTRLTVL.

This chain joins TRBV2 and TRBJ2-5; TRBD1 matches at 9 bases. The V gene end was trimmed by 6 bases and the J gene end by 1 base; junction bases not matched to a gene: 9. CDR3 length: 16 amino acids. Germline CDR1 is SNHLY and CDR2 is FYNNEI. The CDR3 loop is CASRAWLGQGQETQYF. The CDR3 nucleotides read TGTGCCAGCAGAGCCTGGCTGGGACAGGGCCAAGAGACCCAGTACTTC.

The V and J genes are TRBV19 and TRBJ1-1; maybe TRBD1 (5 bases). The CDR3 runs 13 residues. Germline V CDR1 and CDR2: LNHDA, SQIVND (reference sequence). V lost 3 bases to trimming and J lost 5 bases, with 10 bases between them. CDR3 in DNA: TGTGCCAGTAGTATTCAGGGTTATACTGAAGCTTTCTTT. Its translation is CASSIQGYTEAFF.

The rearrangement joins TRBV27 to TRBJ2-1; a possible D gene is TRBD1 (5 bases). In germline, CDR1 is MNHEY, CDR2 SMNVEV (reference sequence). CDR3 length: 15 residues. V lost 1 base and J lost 2, with 9 bases in between. In nucleotides, the CDR3 is TGTGCCAGCAGTTTATTTACAGGAACCTACAATGAGCAGTTCTTC. It codes for CASSLFTGTYNEQFF.